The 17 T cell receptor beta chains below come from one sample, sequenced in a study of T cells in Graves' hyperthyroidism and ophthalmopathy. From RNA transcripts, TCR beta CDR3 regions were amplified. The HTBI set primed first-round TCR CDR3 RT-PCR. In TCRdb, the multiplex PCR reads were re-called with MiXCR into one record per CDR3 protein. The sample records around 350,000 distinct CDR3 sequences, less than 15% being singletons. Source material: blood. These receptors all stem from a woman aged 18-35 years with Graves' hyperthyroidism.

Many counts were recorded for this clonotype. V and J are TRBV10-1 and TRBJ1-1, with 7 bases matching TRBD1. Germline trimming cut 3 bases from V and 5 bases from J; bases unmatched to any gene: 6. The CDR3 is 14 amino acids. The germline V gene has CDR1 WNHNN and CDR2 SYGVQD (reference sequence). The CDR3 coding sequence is TGCGCCAGCAGTGACTCTAAACAGGGGACTGAAGCTTTCTTT. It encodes CASSDSKQGTEAFF.

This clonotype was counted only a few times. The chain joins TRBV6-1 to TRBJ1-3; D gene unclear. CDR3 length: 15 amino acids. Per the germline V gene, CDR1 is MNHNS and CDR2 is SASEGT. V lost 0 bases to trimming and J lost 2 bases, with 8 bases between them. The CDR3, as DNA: TGTGCCAGCAGTGAAGCCTGGACCGCTGGAAACACCATATATTTT. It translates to CASSEAWTAGNTIYF.

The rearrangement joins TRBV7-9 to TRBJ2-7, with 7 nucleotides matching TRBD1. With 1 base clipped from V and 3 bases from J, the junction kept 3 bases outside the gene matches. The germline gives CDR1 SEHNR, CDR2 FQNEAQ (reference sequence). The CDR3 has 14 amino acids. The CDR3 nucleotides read TGTGCCAGCAGCTTAGGGGACAGCTACTACGAGCAGTACTTC. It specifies CASSLGDSYYEQYF. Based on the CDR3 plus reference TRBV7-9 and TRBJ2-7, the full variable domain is DTGVSQNPRHKITKRGQNVTFRCDPISEHNRLYWYRQTLGQGPEFLTYFQNEAQLEKSRLLSDRFSAERPKGSFSTLEIQRTEQGDSAMYLCASSLGDSYYEQYFGPGTRLTVT.

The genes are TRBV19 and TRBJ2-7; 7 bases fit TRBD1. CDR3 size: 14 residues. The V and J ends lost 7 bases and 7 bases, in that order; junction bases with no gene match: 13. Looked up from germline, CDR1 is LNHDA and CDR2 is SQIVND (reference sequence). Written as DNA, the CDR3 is TGTGCCAGTACCCCGACAGGGACAAACAATGAGCAGTACTTC. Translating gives CASTPTGTNNEQYF.

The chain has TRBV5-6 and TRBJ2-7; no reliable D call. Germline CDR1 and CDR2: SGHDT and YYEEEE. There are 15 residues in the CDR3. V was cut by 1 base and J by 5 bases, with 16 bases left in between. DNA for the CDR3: TGTGCCAGCAGCTTGAGAATCTCTTTCTTCCACGAGCAGTACTTC. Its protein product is CASSLRISFFHEQYF.

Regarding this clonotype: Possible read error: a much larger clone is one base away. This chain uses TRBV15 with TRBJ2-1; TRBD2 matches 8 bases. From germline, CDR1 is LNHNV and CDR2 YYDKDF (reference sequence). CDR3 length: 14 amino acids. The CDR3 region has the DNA TGTGCCACCCGGCGGGGGGACCCCTACAATGAGCAGCTCTTC. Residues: CATRRGDPYNEQLF.

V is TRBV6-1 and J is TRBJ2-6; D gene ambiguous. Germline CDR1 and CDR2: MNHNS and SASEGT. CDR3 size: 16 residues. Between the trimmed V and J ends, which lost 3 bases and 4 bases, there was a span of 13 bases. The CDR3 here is CASSDPMGVGANVLTF. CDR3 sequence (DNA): TGTGCCAGCAGTGACCCTATGGGTGTAGGGGCCAACGTCCTGACTTTC.

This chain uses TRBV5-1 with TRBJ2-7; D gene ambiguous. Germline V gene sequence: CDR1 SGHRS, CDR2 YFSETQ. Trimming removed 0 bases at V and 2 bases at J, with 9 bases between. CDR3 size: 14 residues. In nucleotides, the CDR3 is TGCGCCAGCAGCTTGGTTCAGGCCCCCTACGAGCAGTACTTC. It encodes CASSLVQAPYEQYF.

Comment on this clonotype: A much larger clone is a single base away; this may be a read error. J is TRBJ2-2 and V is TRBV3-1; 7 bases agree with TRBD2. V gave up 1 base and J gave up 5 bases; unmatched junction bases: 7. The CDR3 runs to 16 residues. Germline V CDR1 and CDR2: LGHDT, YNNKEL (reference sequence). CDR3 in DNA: TGTGCCAGCAGCCAAGGGCGGGAGACGGATACCGGGGAGCTGTTTTTT. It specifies CASSQGRETDTGELFF. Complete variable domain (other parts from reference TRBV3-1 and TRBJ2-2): DTAVSQTPKYLVTQMGNDKSIKCEQNLGHDTMYWYKQDSKKFLKIMFSYNNKELIINETVPNRFSPKSPDKAHLNLHINSLELGDSAVYFCASSQGRETDTGELFFGEGSRLTVL.

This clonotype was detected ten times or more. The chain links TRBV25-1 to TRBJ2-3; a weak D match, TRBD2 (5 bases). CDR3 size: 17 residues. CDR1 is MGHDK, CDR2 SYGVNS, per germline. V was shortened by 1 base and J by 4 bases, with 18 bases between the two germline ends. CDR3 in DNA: TGTGCCAGCAGTGAATGGGCTAGCTCATCCCCGGCAGATACGCAGTATTTT. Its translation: CASSEWASSSPADTQYF.

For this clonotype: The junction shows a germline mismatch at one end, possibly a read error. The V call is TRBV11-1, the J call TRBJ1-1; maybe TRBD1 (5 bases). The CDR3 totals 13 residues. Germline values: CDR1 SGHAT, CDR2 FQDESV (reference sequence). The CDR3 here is CASSQLGHVEAFF. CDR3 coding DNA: TGCGCCAGCAGCCAACTGGGGCACGTTGAAGCTTTCTTT.

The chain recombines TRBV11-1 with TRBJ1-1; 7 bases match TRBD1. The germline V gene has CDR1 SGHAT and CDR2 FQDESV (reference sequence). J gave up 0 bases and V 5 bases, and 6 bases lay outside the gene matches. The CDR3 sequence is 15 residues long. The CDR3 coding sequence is TGTGCCAGCAGCCTACAGGGGAGATTGAACACTGAAGCTTTCTTT. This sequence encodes CASSLQGRLNTEAFF.

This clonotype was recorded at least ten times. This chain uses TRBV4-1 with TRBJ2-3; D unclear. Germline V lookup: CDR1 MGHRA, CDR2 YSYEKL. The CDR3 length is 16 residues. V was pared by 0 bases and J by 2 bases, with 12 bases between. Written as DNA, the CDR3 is TGCGCCAGCAGCCAAGATTGGGCGGTTTTCACAGATACGCAGTATTTT. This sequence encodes CASSQDWAVFTDTQYF.

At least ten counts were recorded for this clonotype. The CDR3 here is CSARARGYSSDTQYF. The CDR3 nucleotides are TGCAGTGCTAGAGCAAGGGGGTATAGTTCAGATACGCAGTATTTT. V is TRBV20-1 and J is TRBJ2-3, with D perhaps TRBD1 (6 bases). V shed 1 base and J shed 4 bases, with 15 bases lying between them. Per germline, CDR1 DFQATT and CDR2 SNEGSKA (reference sequence). This CDR3 comprises 15 residues.

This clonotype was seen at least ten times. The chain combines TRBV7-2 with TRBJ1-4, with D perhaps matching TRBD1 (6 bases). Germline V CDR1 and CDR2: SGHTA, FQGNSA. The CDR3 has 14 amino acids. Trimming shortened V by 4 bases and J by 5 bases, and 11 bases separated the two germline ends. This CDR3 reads CASSSGVANEKLFF. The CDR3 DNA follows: TGTGCCAGCAGCTCAGGGGTGGCGAATGAAAAACTGTTTTTT.

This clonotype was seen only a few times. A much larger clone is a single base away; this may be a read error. The CDR3 sequence is CASTPWGGGKNEQFF. DNA for the CDR3: TGTGCCAGCACCCCGTGGGGCGGGGGTAAGAATGAGCAGTTCTTC. The V call is TRBV28, the J call TRBJ2-1, with 7 bases fitting TRBD2. Trimming removed 7 bases from V and 7 bases from J; junction bases left unmatched: 13. The germline gives CDR1 MDHEN, CDR2 SYDVKM. This CDR3 is 15 amino acids long.

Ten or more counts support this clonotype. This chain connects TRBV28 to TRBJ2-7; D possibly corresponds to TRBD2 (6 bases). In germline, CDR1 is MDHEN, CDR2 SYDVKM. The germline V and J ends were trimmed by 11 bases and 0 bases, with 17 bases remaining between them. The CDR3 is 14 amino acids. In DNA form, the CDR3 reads TGTGCCTCAAGTTTTGGGGGGATCTCCTACGAGCAGTACTTC. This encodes CASSFGGISYEQYF.